This T cell receptor (beta chain) was sequenced in a study of identical twins. In its sample, this clonotype was seen a few times. TCRdb re-called the 5' RACE reads through MiXCR, storing one row per CDR3 protein. The sample yields about 530,000 distinct CDR3 sequences, 20% to 25% seen once. V lost 0 bases and J 1 base, leaving 12 bases between the germline ends. The CDR3 spans 15 residues. The germline gives CDR1 DFQATT, CDR2 SNEGSKA (reference sequence). These data also featured in a second study, about yellow fever vaccine responses in identical twins.

Specimen: CD4+ T cells sorted from blood. This TCR was sampled from a woman aged 18-29 years in good health. The chain joins TRBV20-1 to TRBJ1-1; D is unresolved. As DNA, the CDR3 is TGCAGTGCTAGAGATTACGGGGTTCGGAACACTGAAGCTTTCTTT. The encoded protein is CSARDYGVRNTEAFF.